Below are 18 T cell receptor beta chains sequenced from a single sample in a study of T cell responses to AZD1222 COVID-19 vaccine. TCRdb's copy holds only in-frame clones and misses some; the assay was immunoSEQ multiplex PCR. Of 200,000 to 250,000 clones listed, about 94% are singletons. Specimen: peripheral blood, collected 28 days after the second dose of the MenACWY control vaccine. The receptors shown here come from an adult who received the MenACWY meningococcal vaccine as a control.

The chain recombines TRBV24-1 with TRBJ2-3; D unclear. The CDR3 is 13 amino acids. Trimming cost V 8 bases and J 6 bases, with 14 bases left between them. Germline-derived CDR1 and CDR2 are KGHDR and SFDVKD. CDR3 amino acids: CATNNPGEDTQYF. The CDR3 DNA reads TGTGCCACCAACAACCCCGGTGAGGATACGCAGTATTTT.

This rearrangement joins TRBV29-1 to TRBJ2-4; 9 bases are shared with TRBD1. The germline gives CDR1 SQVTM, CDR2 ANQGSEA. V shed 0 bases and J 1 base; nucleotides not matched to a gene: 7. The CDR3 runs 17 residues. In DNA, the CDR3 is TGCAGCGTTGAAGATCACAGGGGGCTACGGGCCAAAAACATTCAGTACTTC. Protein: CSVEDHRGLRAKNIQYF.

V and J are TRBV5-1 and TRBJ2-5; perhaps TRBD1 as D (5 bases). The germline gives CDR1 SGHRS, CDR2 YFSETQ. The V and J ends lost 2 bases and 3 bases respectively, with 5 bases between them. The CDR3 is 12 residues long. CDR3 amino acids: CASSFREETQYF. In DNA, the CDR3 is TGCGCCAGCAGCTTCAGGGAAGAGACCCAGTACTTC.

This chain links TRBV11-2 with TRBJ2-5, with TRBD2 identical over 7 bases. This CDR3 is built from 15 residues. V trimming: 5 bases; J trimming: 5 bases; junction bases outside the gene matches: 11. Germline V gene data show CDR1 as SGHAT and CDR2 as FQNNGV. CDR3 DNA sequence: TGTGCCAGCAGCCCGGCGGGGGAACAGTCGGAGACCCAGTACTTC. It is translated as CASSPAGEQSETQYF.

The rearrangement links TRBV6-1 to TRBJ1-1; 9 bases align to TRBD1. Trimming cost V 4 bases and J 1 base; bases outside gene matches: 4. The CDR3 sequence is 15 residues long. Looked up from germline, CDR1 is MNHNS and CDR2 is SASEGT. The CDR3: CASSAPGQGNTEAFF. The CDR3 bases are TGTGCCAGCAGTGCTCCGGGACAGGGGAACACTGAAGCTTTCTTT.

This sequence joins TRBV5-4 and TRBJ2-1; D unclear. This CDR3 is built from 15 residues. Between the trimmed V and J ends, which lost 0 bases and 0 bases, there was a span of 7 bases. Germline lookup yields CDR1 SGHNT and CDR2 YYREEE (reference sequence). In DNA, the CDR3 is TGTGCCAGCAGCTTGGACGGGTACTCCTACAATGAGCAGTTCTTC. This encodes CASSLDGYSYNEQFF.

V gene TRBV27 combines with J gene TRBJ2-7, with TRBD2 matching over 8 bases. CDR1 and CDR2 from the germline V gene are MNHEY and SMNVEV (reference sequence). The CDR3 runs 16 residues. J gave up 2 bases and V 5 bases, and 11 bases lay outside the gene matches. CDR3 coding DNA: TGTGCCAGCAGTCCGGTCACTAGCGGATCAACCTACGAGCAGTACTTC. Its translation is CASSPVTSGSTYEQYF.

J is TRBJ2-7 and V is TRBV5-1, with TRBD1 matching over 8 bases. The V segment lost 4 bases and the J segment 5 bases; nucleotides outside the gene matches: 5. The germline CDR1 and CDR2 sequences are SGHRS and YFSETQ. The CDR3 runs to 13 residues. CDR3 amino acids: CASSNDRGNEQYF. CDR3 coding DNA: TGCGCCAGCAGCAATGACAGGGGCAACGAGCAGTACTTC.

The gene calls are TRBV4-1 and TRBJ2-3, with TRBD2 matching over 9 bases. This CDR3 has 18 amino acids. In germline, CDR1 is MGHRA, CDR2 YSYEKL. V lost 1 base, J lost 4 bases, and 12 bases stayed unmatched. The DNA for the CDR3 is TGCGCCAGCAGCCAAGGGTTTCTGGGGACTAGCCCCGCAGATACGCAGTATTTT. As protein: CASSQGFLGTSPADTQYF.

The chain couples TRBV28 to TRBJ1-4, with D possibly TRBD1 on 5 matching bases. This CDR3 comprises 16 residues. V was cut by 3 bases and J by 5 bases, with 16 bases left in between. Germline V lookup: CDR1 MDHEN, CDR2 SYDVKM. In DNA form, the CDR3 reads TGTGCCAGCAGTTTCTCTCGAGGGGCTCAAAATGAAAAACTGTTTTTT. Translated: CASSFSRGAQNEKLFF.

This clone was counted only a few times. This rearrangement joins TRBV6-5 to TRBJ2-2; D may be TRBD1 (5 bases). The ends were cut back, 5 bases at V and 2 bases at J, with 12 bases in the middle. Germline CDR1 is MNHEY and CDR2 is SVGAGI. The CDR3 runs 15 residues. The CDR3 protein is CASSPLTANTGELFF. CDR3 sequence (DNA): TGTGCCAGCAGTCCCCTGACAGCAAACACCGGGGAGCTGTTTTTT.

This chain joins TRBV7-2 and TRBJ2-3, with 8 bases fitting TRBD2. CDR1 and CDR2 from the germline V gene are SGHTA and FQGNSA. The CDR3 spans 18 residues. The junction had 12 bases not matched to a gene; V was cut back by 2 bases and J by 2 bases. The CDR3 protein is CASSLKGPGLVITDTQYF. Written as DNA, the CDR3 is TGTGCCAGCAGCTTAAAAGGCCCGGGACTAGTCATCACAGATACGCAGTATTTT.

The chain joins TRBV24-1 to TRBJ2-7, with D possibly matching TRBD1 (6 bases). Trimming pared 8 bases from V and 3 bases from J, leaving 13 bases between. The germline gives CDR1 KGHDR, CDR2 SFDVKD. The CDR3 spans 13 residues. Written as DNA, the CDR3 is TGTGCCACCAATGGGACAACAGACTACGAGCAGTACTTC. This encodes CATNGTTDYEQYF.

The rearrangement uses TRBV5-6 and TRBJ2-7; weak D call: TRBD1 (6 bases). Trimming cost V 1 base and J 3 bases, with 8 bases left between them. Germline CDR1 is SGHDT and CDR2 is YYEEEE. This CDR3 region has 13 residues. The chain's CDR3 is CASSLTGYYEQYF. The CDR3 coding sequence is TGTGCCAGCAGCTTGACAGGGTACTACGAGCAGTACTTC.

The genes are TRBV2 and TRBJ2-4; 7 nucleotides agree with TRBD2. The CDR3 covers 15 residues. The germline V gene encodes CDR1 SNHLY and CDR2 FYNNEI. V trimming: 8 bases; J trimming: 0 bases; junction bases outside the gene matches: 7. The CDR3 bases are TGTGCCAGCGCTGAGCGGGACCTAGCCAAAAACATTCAGTACTTC. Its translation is CASAERDLAKNIQYF.

CDR3 sequence reads: CASSERSTENYGYTF. The CDR3, as DNA: TGTGCCAGCAGCGAACGCTCGACAGAGAACTATGGCTACACCTTC. The chain has TRBV6-2 or TRBV6-3 and TRBJ1-2, with a tentative D call TRBD1 (5 bases). Trimming stripped 6 bases from V and 2 bases from J, with 16 bases between. CDR3 length equals 15 residues. In germline, CDR1 is MNHEY, CDR2 SVGEGT.

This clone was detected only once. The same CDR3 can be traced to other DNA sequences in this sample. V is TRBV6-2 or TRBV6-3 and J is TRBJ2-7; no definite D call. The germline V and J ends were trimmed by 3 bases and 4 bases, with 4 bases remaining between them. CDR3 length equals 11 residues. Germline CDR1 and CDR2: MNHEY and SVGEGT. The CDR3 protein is CASSYLYEQYF. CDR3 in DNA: TGTGCCAGCAGTTATCTATACGAGCAGTACTTC.

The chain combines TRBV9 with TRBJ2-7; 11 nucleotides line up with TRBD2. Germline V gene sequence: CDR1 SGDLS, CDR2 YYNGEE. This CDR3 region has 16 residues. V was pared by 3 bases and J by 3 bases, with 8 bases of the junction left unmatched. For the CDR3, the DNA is TGTGCCAGCAGCGACCCGACTAGCGGGGACCACTACGAGCAGTACTTC. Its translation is CASSDPTSGDHYEQYF.